These T cell receptor beta chains were read from a single sample in a study of CD8+ T cells in alopecia areata. This table comes from immunoSEQ multiplex PCR, and its TCRdb copy is limited to in-frame clones, with some not included. The sample consists of 50,000 to 80,000 clones, 44% of them appearing once. Sequencing input: NKG2D-low CD8+ T cells sorted from blood. The source of these receptors is a human donor with alopecia areata. Each CDR3 is given with its conserved first and last residue. The D gene is left open where the match is weak. Some rows mark clone size as missing; the rest say once, few, many or name a class of expanded clone.

d_call	clone_size	v_call	j_call	cdr3_aa	cdr3_nt
-	-	TRBV7-3	TRBJ1-1	CASSLGLGAEAFF	TGTGCCAGCAGCTTAGGACTGGGAGCTGAAGCTTTCTTT
TRBD2	-	TRBV27	TRBJ2-5	CASSRNSGVGETQYF	TGTGCCAGCAGTCGGAATAGCGGGGTGGGGGAGACCCAGTACTTC
-	-	TRBV27	TRBJ2-1	CASSPPGNRNEQFF	TGTGCCAGCAGTCCCCCCGGGAACAGAAATGAGCAGTTCTTC
-	-	TRBV14	TRBJ1-6	CASSPGRTTPLHF	TGTGCCAGCAGTCCGGGGCGTACTACACCCCTCCACTTT
-	-	TRBV19	TRBJ1-2	CASSILIGGDNYGYTF	TGTGCCAGTAGTATCCTCATAGGGGGGGATAACTATGGCTACACCTTC
TRBD2	-	TRBV6-6	TRBJ2-2	CASKTGGPNTGELFF	TGTGCCAGCAAGACGGGGGGTCCGAACACCGGGGAGCTGTTTTTT
TRBD2	-	TRBV7-2	TRBJ2-1	CASSRAGGANNEQFF	TGTGCCAGCTCCAGGGCGGGAGGGGCCAACAATGAGCAGTTCTTC
-	-	TRBV19	TRBJ2-1	CASSIVVGMDEQFF	TGTGCCAGTAGTATAGTTGTGGGGATGGATGAGCAGTTCTTC
TRBD1	-	TRBV2	TRBJ2-1	CASSGTDRGPYNEQFF	TGTGCCAGCAGTGGAACGGACAGGGGGCCCTACAATGAGCAGTTCTTC
-	-	TRBV5-1	TRBJ2-5	CASSLEGTPQETQYF	TGCGCCAGCAGCTTGGAGGGGACCCCCCAAGAGACCCAGTACTTC
-	-	TRBV5-1	TRBJ2-3	CASSLPNLDTQYF	TGCGCCAGCAGCTTGCCTAATTTGGATACGCAGTATTTT
TRBD1	-	TRBV7-2	TRBJ2-1	CASSLGQGARNEQFF	TGTGCCAGCAGCCTGGGACAGGGGGCAAGGAATGAGCAGTTCTTC
-	-	TRBV4-3	TRBJ1-2	CASSPLGYITYGYTF	TGCGCCAGCAGCCCCCTTGGCTACATAACGTATGGCTACACCTTC
-	few	TRBV29-1	TRBJ1-1	CSVGQGRANTEAFF	TGCAGCGTTGGGCAGGGTCGGGCAAACACTGAAGCTTTCTTT
TRBD1	-	TRBV7-2	TRBJ1-6	CASRPRTGGNSPLHF	TGTGCCAGCAGACCACGGACAGGTGGGAATTCACCCCTCCACTTT
-	-	TRBV7-9	TRBJ2-2	CASSPWGTGELFF	TGTGCCAGCAGCCCATGGGGAACCGGGGAGCTGTTTTTT
-	few	TRBV7-6	TRBJ2-7	CASSSFSDEQYF	TGTGCCAGCAGCTCCTTTTCCGACGAGCAGTACTTC